The 32 T cell receptor beta chains given below trace back to one sample, sequenced in a study of blood T cell repertoires in COVID-19 (dated by TCRdb to 2019 to 2021). The library was built by means of the immunoSEQ multiplex PCR assay. In TCRdb, the immuneACCESS table is reduced to in-frame sequences with V and J assigned. These tables do not hold every clone; where another copy was compared, an unresolved V gene accounts for under half, and the others remain unexplained. The sample data list just under 350,000 clones, and about 90% of these were observed just once. Roughly 3.4% of the sample rests with the top ten. The sequenced material came from peripheral blood. The receptors were gathered from a woman younger than 35 who had recovered from COVID-19.

V usage is TRBV16 and J usage is TRBJ1-6; D gene uncertain. The germline gives CDR1 KGHSY, CDR2 FQNENV. This CDR3 comprises 14 residues. Deletions cut 4 bases from V and 7 bases from J, with 11 bases between. CDR3 residues: CASSPLVRNSPLHF. The CDR3 DNA sequence: TGTGCCAGCAGCCCTCTTGTGAGAAATTCACCCCTCCACTTT.

The rearrangement joins TRBV7-7 to TRBJ1-3; 7 bases are shared with TRBD1. Germline CDR1 is SSHAT and CDR2 is FNYEAQ (reference sequence). This CDR3 comprises 15 residues. Losses at the gene ends were 5 bases for V and 1 base for J; bases not matched to a gene: 5. This CDR3 reads CASSESRGSGNTIYF. CDR3 bases: TGTGCCAGCAGCGAAAGCAGGGGGTCTGGAAACACCATATATTTT.

The chain employs TRBV2 and TRBJ2-1; 10 bases match TRBD2. V dropped 8 bases and J dropped 9; count of bases not matched to a gene: 10. Germline V gene data show CDR1 as SNHLY and CDR2 as FYNNEI. This CDR3 comprises 14 residues. CDR3 DNA: TGTGCCAGCCGAGAGCGGGAGGGCCGGGTTGAGCAGTTCTTC. It encodes CASREREGRVEQFF.

The chain carries TRBV14 and TRBJ2-1, with 8 positions matching TRBD1. The CDR3 contains 18 residues. The V gene's germline CDR1 is SGHDN and CDR2 FVKESK. The V segment lost 3 bases and the J segment 4 bases; nucleotides outside the gene matches: 14. This CDR3 is CASSQGFGTGGWYNEQFF. The DNA for the CDR3 is TGTGCCAGCAGCCAGGGTTTCGGGACAGGAGGTTGGTACAATGAGCAGTTCTTC.

V gene TRBV5-4 combines with J gene TRBJ1-1; 7 nucleotides align to TRBD1. CDR1 is SGHNT and CDR2 is YYREEE in the germline V gene (reference sequence). V was pared by 4 bases and J by 5 bases, with 8 bases of the junction left unmatched. This CDR3 is built from 14 residues. Here the CDR3 reads CASSPGQVWTEAFF. CDR3 nucleotides: TGTGCCAGCAGCCCTGGACAGGTTTGGACTGAAGCTTTCTTT. Complete variable domain (other parts from reference TRBV5-4 and TRBJ1-1): ETGVTQSPTHLIKTRGQQVTLRCSSQSGHNTVSWYQQALGQGPQFIFQYYREEENGRGNFPPRFSGLQFPNYSSELNVNALELDDSALYLCASSPGQVWTEAFFGQGTRLTVV.

This rearrangement joins TRBV11-3 to TRBJ2-1; D ambiguous. The CDR3 is 14 residues long. Trimming pared 5 bases from V and 0 bases from J, leaving 8 bases between. Germline CDR1 and CDR2: SGHNT and YENEEA. The CDR3 DNA is TGTGCCAGCAGCCCACCGGGCTCCTACAATGAGCAGTTCTTC. Its protein product is CASSPPGSYNEQFF.

The V and J genes are TRBV7-2 and TRBJ1-3; weak D call: TRBD1 (5 bases). Trimming took 4 bases from V and 0 from J, leaving 10 bases between them. There are 15 residues in the CDR3. Germline V CDR1 and CDR2: SGHTA, FQGNSA. CDR3 amino acids: CASSSQGFSGNTIYF. CDR3 nucleotide sequence: TGTGCCAGCAGCTCCCAGGGATTCTCTGGAAACACCATATATTTT.

V and J are TRBV23-1 and TRBJ2-1, with 11 bases matching TRBD2. Being an ORF, TRBV23-1 has a function that is uncertain. Germline trimming cut 1 base from V and 3 bases from J; bases unmatched to any gene: 8. This CDR3 spans 18 amino acids. The CDR3 DNA follows: TGCGCCAGCAGTCAATGGGCCTCGACTAGCGGGGACTACAATGAGCAGTTCTTC. This gives the protein CASSQWASTSGDYNEQFF.

The chain couples TRBV29-1 to TRBJ2-5; 10 bases line up with TRBD1. V was clipped by 4 bases and J by 5 bases; unmatched bases: 4. Germline V CDR1 and CDR2: SQVTM, ANQGSEA. This CDR3 has 13 amino acids. CDR3 residues: CSVGDRGGETQYF. Here the CDR3 DNA reads TGCAGCGTTGGGGACAGGGGAGGGGAGACCCAGTACTTC.

V usage is TRBV6-5 and J usage is TRBJ1-5, with 8 bases that match TRBD1. The ends lost 6 bases at V and 1 base at J; junction bases unmatched: 5. The CDR3 loop spans 15 amino acids. Per germline, CDR1 MNHEY and CDR2 SVGAGI. The CDR3 sequence: CASRKGTGSNQPQHF. As DNA, the CDR3 is TGTGCCAGCAGAAAAGGGACAGGAAGCAATCAGCCCCAGCATTTT.

This clone occurred once. The chain recombines TRBV19 with TRBJ1-5; tentatively, D is TRBD1 (6 bases). The CDR3 contains 13 residues. Germline-derived CDR1 and CDR2 are LNHDA and SQIVND (reference sequence). V was shortened by 4 bases and J by 4 bases, with 8 bases between the two germline ends. CDR3 sequence: CASSRGLNQPQHF. CDR3 DNA: TGTGCCAGTAGTAGGGGGCTTAATCAGCCCCAGCATTTT.

This rearrangement joins TRBV19 to TRBJ1-5, with D hard to call. CDR3 length: 15 residues. Germline CDR1 and CDR2: LNHDA and SQIVND (reference sequence). V dropped 0 bases and J dropped 5 bases, with 11 bases sitting between them. The CDR3 protein is CASSIERQSDQPQHF. The CDR3 DNA reads TGTGCCAGTAGTATAGAGCGGCAGTCCGATCAGCCCCAGCATTTT.

This chain connects TRBV13 to TRBJ2-2, with D perhaps matching TRBD2 (6 bases). The CDR3 contains 15 residues. The germline CDR1 and CDR2 sequences are PRHDT and FYEKMQ (reference sequence). Trimming shortened V by 5 bases and J by 5 bases, and 15 bases separated the two germline ends. DNA of the CDR3: TGTGCCAGCAGCCCTGGACTATACCGAACCGGGGAGCTGTTTTTT. It codes for CASSPGLYRTGELFF.

The sample holds one count of this clone. This sequence joins TRBV5-1 and TRBJ2-1; D remains ambiguous. The V end lost 5 bases, the J end lost 8 bases, and 20 bases lay between the germline ends. Germline lookup yields CDR1 SGHRS and CDR2 YFSETQ. The CDR3 extends over 15 amino acids. The CDR3 DNA reads TGCGCCAGCAGAGCACGGAGTACCCCGCTCTATGAGCAGTTCTTC. Amino acid sequence: CASRARSTPLYEQFF.

To note about this clone: Additional DNA sequences in this sample encode the identical CDR3. The V and J genes are TRBV20-1 and TRBJ1-2; D possibly corresponds to TRBD1 (6 bases). The germline CDR1 and CDR2 sequences are DFQATT and SNEGSKA (reference sequence). There are 11 residues in the CDR3. V lost 6 bases and J 2 bases, leaving 7 bases between the germline ends. The CDR3 protein is CSAGQNYGYTF. The CDR3 DNA reads as TGCAGTGCCGGACAGAACTATGGCTACACCTTC.

The chain has TRBV2 and TRBJ2-5, with D hard to call. The CDR3 spans 12 residues. Germline CDR1 is SNHLY and CDR2 is FYNNEI. V gave up 6 bases and J gave up 3 bases, with 8 bases separating them. The CDR3 spells CASSFIEETQYF. For the CDR3, the DNA is TGTGCCAGCAGCTTCATAGAAGAGACCCAGTACTTC.

The chain joins TRBV30 to TRBJ2-1; TRBD2 matches at 7 bases. This CDR3 region has 15 residues. Unmatched junction bases numbered 7, after V lost 3 bases and J lost 2 bases. Germline lookup yields CDR1 GTSNPN and CDR2 SVGIG (reference sequence). CDR3 in amino acids: CAWSWGSGTYNEQFF. CDR3 in DNA: TGTGCCTGGAGCTGGGGAAGCGGGACCTACAATGAGCAGTTCTTC.

In its sample, this clone was seen once. The genes are TRBV11-2 and TRBJ1-1; tentatively, D is TRBD1 (5 bases). Per germline, CDR1 SGHAT and CDR2 FQNNGV. V shed 5 bases and J shed 4 bases, with 14 bases lying between them. The CDR3 is 14 amino acids. CDR3 sequence: CASSTGQGPTEAFF. The CDR3 nucleotides are TGTGCCAGCAGCACTGGACAAGGCCCCACTGAAGCTTTCTTT. Using reference TRBV11-2 and TRBJ1-1 for the parts outside the CDR3, the full variable domain is EAGVAQSPRYKIIEKRQSVAFWCNPISGHATLYWYQQILGQGPKLLIQFQNNGVVDDSQLPKDRFSAERLKGVDSTLKIQPAKLEDSAVYLCASSTGQGPTEAFFGQGTRLTVV.

The rearrangement uses TRBV11-3 and TRBJ2-1; no clear D gene. The CDR3 is 14 residues long. CDR1 SGHNT and CDR2 YENEEA come from the germline V gene. Trimming took off 4 bases at V and 4 bases at J, with 11 bases between the two ends. CDR3 in DNA: TGTGCCAGCAGCTACTATAGCAGTTACAATGAGCAGTTCTTC. As protein: CASSYYSSYNEQFF.

The chain has TRBV10-3 and TRBJ2-1; D is possibly TRBD1 (5 bases). Trimming stripped 4 bases from V and 9 bases from J, with 13 bases between. The CDR3 is 13 residues long. CDR1 and CDR2 (germline): ENHRY, SYGVKD. CDR3 amino acids: CAISGDARGEQFF. The CDR3 nucleotides read TGTGCCATCAGTGGCGACGCAAGGGGTGAGCAGTTCTTC.

V gene TRBV6-6 combines with J gene TRBJ2-7; TRBD2 matches 7 bases. The CDR3 totals 15 residues. V lost 5 bases to trimming and J lost 1 base; unmatched junction nucleotides: 8. Per germline, CDR1 MNHNY and CDR2 SVGAGI (reference sequence). The CDR3 spells CASSRRGGYSYEQYV. The CDR3 nucleotides are TGTGCCAGCAGTCGCCGGGGAGGGTATTCCTACGAGCAGTACGTC.

The rearrangement joins TRBV27 to TRBJ2-7, with 7 positions matching TRBD1. V was clipped by 5 bases and J by 4 bases; unmatched bases: 5. CDR3 length equals 13 residues. CDR1 and CDR2 (germline): MNHEY, SMNVEV (reference sequence). CDR3 in DNA: TGTGCCAGCAGTCCCGGGACAGAATACGAGCAGTACGTC. Its protein is CASSPGTEYEQYV.

V usage is TRBV29-1 and J usage is TRBJ2-1; D perhaps matches TRBD2 (6 bases). Germline assignment: CDR1 SQVTM and CDR2 ANQGSEA. Trimming took off 6 bases at V and 6 bases at J, with 18 bases between the two ends. The CDR3 runs 14 residues. CDR3 nucleotides: TGCAGCGTGACCACTAGCAAGGGACCCAATGAGCAGTTCTTC. Amino acid sequence: CSVTTSKGPNEQFF.

The V gene is TRBV30, the J gene TRBJ1-2; 8 nucleotides line up with TRBD1. Trimming took 5 bases from V and 3 from J; bases not matched to a gene: 5. The CDR3 is 13 residues long. Germline CDR1 is GTSNPN and CDR2 is SVGIG (reference sequence). The CDR3 nucleotides are TGTGCCTGGGCTTCAGGGGGCGACTATGGCTACACCTTC. This codes for CAWASGGDYGYTF.

V usage is TRBV19 and J usage is TRBJ1-3, with D hard to call. The CDR3 extends over 16 amino acids. The V end lost 3 bases, the J end lost 0 bases, and 12 bases lay between the germline ends. Germline CDR1 reads LNHDA; CDR2 reads SQIVND (reference sequence). CDR3 nucleotides: TGTGCCAGTAGTATGGTGAGGGCCGTCTCTGGAAACACCATATATTTT. Amino acids: CASSMVRAVSGNTIYF. The full variable domain, rest sourced from reference TRBV19 and TRBJ1-3, is DGGITQSPKYLFRKEGQNVTLSCEQNLNHDAMYWYRQDPGQGLRLIYYSQIVNDFQKGDIAEGYSVSREKKESFPLTVTSAQKNPTAFYLCASSMVRAVSGNTIYFGEGSWLTVV.

The rearrangement uses TRBV5-5 and TRBJ2-7; D possibly corresponds to TRBD1 (6 bases). The CDR3 runs to 15 residues. Germline CDR1 is SGHKS and CDR2 is YYEKEE (reference sequence). V dropped 4 bases and J dropped 0 bases, with 14 bases sitting between them. The CDR3 loop is CASSVQGTLSYEQYV. DNA for the CDR3: TGTGCCAGCAGCGTACAGGGTACCCTCTCCTACGAGCAGTACGTC.

The V call is TRBV4-3, the J call TRBJ2-1; D is possibly TRBD1 (6 bases). The CDR3 totals 14 residues. Per the germline V gene, CDR1 is LGHNA and CDR2 is YSLEER. The germline V and J ends were trimmed by 4 bases and 4 bases, with 11 bases remaining between them. The CDR3 sequence is CASSLLDRYNEQFF. The CDR3 coding sequence is TGCGCCAGCAGCCTCCTCGACAGGTACAATGAGCAGTTCTTC.

The V and J genes are TRBV4-3 and TRBJ2-1, with TRBD2 matching over 7 bases. V lost 1 base, J lost 5 bases, and 8 bases stayed unmatched. CDR3 length: 16 amino acids. Germline-derived CDR1 and CDR2 are LGHNA and YSLEER. CDR3 residues: CASSQVASGNNNEQFF. CDR3 sequence (DNA): TGCGCCAGCAGCCAAGTTGCCAGCGGGAACAACAATGAGCAGTTCTTC.

The rearrangement joins TRBV10-3 to TRBJ1-6; 8 nucleotides align to TRBD1. The junction had 7 bases not matched to a gene; V was cut back by 3 bases and J by 9 bases. This CDR3 is 15 amino acids long. Germline loops: CDR1 ENHRY, CDR2 SYGVKD. DNA of the CDR3: TGTGCCATCAGTGAATTGGACAGGGCCGGTTCACCCCTCCACTTT. This translates into CAISELDRAGSPLHF.

The V and J genes are TRBV18 and TRBJ2-1; 9 nucleotides agree with TRBD2. The junction had 2 bases not matched to a gene; V was cut back by 3 bases and J by 8 bases. The CDR3 sequence is 13 residues long. The germline V gene encodes CDR1 KGHSH and CDR2 LQKENI. The CDR3 reads CASSPEREDEQFF. The CDR3 bases are TGTGCCAGCTCACCGGAGCGGGAGGATGAGCAGTTCTTC.

The gene calls are TRBV6-5 and TRBJ1-3; tentatively, D is TRBD1 (6 bases). The CDR3 spans 14 residues. Germline V lookup: CDR1 MNHEY, CDR2 SVGAGI. Trimming stripped 6 bases from V and 4 bases from J, with 13 bases between. Written as DNA, the CDR3 is TGTGCCAGCAGCCCAGGGGTATGGGGAAACACCATATATTTT. Protein sequence: CASSPGVWGNTIYF.

This clone turned up a few times. The CDR3 DNA is TGTGCCAGCAGTCATCCGGGACAAGTCTATGGCTACACCTTC. Translated, it gives CASSHPGQVYGYTF. This chain links TRBV6-6 with TRBJ1-2; a possible D gene is TRBD1 (6 bases). The CDR3 is made up of 14 amino acids. Germline-derived CDR1 and CDR2 are MNHNY and SVGAGI (reference sequence). Trimming took off 5 bases at V and 4 bases at J, with 14 bases between the two ends.